This T cell receptor (beta chain) was obtained from a study of OX40 agonist ivuxolimab in advanced cancers. At the level of the whole study: The costimulatory receptor OX40 (CD134) was targeted by ivuxolimab, a fully human IgG2 agonistic monoclonal antibody. The paper describes the monotherapy dose-escalation part (N of about 47 patients) of the phase I trial of ivuxolimab. Intravenous ivuxolimab was administered to patients every 2 weeks at six dose levels: 0.01, 0.1, 0.3, 1.5, 3 and 10 mg/kg. A male proportion of roughly 80% and a mean age of roughly 55 years, ranging from about 23 to 90, were recorded for the dose-escalation cohort. Among the 50 to 55 dose-escalation patients, 19 had hepatocellular carcinoma, approximately 15 melanoma, 9 renal cell carcinoma and 9 head and neck cancer. Patients were allowed to have had prior anti-PD-1, anti-PD-L1 or anti-CTLA-4 therapy, and approximately 43% of the dose-escalation patients had previously received checkpoint inhibitors. The point of sequencing TCRbeta in the periphery was to test whether ivuxolimab changed TCR sequence diversity and drove clonal T-cell expansion. Partial responses occurred in three dose-escalation patients: two with cutaneous melanoma and one with hepatocellular carcinoma.

The trial excluded patients who had a history of autoimmune disease or who were on systemic immunosuppression. Peripheral blood for TCR sequencing was collected from all dose cohorts at baseline, on cycle 4 day 1, and on cycle 7 day 1. Samples were obtained from an open-label, multicenter, first-in-human phase I dose-escalation trial of ivuxolimab. Adults with locally advanced or metastatic melanoma, renal cell carcinoma, hepatocellular carcinoma or head and neck squamous cell carcinoma were enrolled in the trial. CD4+ and CD8+ T cells were sorted separately from peripheral blood before TCR sequencing. General findings and caveats noted by the study authors: After ivuxolimab, expanded clones were on average more numerous among CD8+ T cells than among CD4+ T cells. Low levels of normalized T-cell clonal expansion were also seen in some patients who did not respond. The antigen specificity of the peripheral T cells that underwent clonal expansion was not determined. Clonal expansion of both CD4+ and CD8+ blood T cells was observed from baseline to week 6 at doses 0.1 to 3.0 mg/kg. In the 0.1-3.0 mg/kg groups, partial responders had among the lowest normalized peripheral clonal expansion, particularly in CD8+ T cells.

Including the terminal cysteine and phenylalanine, the CDR3 comprises 14 residues. Only the CDR3 region is kept as DNA, spanning 42 bases read in frame from base 1. As encoded in the germline V gene (reference sequence), CDR1 is LNHDA while CDR2 is SQIVND. The junction carries 15 bases between V and J, which are trimmed by 7 bases and 4 bases respectively. On this clone itself: No cognate antigen has been identified for it. The sample holds no much larger clone one base away, and base qualities are not on file.

Genomic DNA was isolated from the sorted cells so that the TCRbeta CDR3 region could be sequenced. TCRbeta CDR3 regions were sequenced using the immunoSEQ Assay. The clones in this table, taken by TCRdb from immuneACCESS, are in-frame only. Not every clone is retained; where verified, under half of the shortfall comes from an unresolved V gene, and the cause of the rest is unknown. Counted in this sample were some 66,000 clones; around 86% of them appeared once. The ten largest clones add up to approximately 2.3% of the sample. This clonotype was obtained from an adult with an advanced solid tumor such as melanoma, head and neck, liver or kidney cancer. The V gene is TRBV19 and the J gene is TRBJ2-3, and the D gene may be TRBD1, 6 bases matching. Sequencing used CD4+ or CD8+ T cells sorted from blood, obtained in a trial of the OX40 agonist ivuxolimab. CDR3 region: CASTKEGVADTQYF. In nucleotides, the sequence is TGTGCCAGTACCAAAGAGGGGGTGGCAGATACGCAGTATTTT. This CDR3, with the reference TRBV19 and TRBJ2-3 proteins standing in past its ends, gives the full variable domain DGGITQSPKYLFRKEGQNVTLSCEQNLNHDAMYWYRQDPGQGLRLIYYSQIVNDFQKGDIAEGYSVSREKKESFPLTVTSAQKNPTAFYLCASTKEGVADTQYFGPGTRLTVL.